This T cell receptor (beta chain) was sequenced during a study of tumor-infiltrating lymphocytes in primary liver carcinoma. Germline assignment: CDR1 SGHDT and CDR2 YYEEEE. This CDR3 spans 15 amino acids. V shed 0 bases and J 11 bases; nucleotides not matched to a gene: 12. Study conclusions and caveats: The samples were not sorted (they were bulk), so CD4+ and CD8+ repertoires were not compared.

Germline DNA was also extracted, while the blood RNA originated from unsorted whole blood. The template, about 500 ng total RNA, yielded TCR beta cDNA made with a constant-region primer. ARM-PCR, slightly modified, supplied the TCR beta libraries through three nested multiplex PCR rounds. With TRBV1-TRBV30 forward primers and a C-beta reverse primer, the first two PCR rounds were run for approximately 10 cycles each. TCRdb passed the multiplex PCR reads through MiXCR, listing each CDR3 protein once. The table has fewer than 400,000 distinct CDR3 sequences, more than 55% seen once; the top ten hold roughly 8.6%. This clonotype was observed a few times. Its cognate antigen is unknown.

The sample was peripheral blood. This clonotype was sampled from a man aged 40-55 years with primary liver carcinoma and hepatitis B virus infection. The chain couples TRBV5-6 to TRBJ1-1; 8 nucleotides line up with TRBD1. The chain's CDR3 is CASSLEWAGGTGAFF. In nucleotides, the CDR3 is TGTGCCAGCAGCTTGGAGTGGGCAGGGGGCACTGGTGCTTTCTTT.